These T cell receptor beta chains were read from a single sample in a study of yellow fever vaccine responses in identical twins. TCRdb recomputed calls from the RT-PCR reads with MiXCR, one row per CDR3 protein. This table has roughly 6,600 distinct CDR3 sequences, about 83% appearing once. Sequencing was performed on T cells from blood (PBMCs), unsorted or a sorted subset (not recorded which), taken before or after yellow fever vaccination (not recorded which). The source of these receptors is a woman younger than 30 who received the yellow fever vaccine. The CDR3 runs from the conserved cysteine through the conserved F or W. Each record gives: clone size, J gene, V gene, CDR3 length, D gene, CDR3 DNA, CDR3 protein. A D gene is named only where the DNA matches it firmly. Some rows have no size entry. The others give once, few or many, or a class for an expanded clone.

-,TRBJ1-2,TRBV10-3,11,TRBD1,TGTGCCACAACAGGGGGCTATGGCTACACCTTC,CATTGGYGYTF
-,TRBJ1-4,TRBV7-9,15,-,TGTGCCAGCAGCTTAGACGTCCGGCAGACTGAAAAACTGTTTTTT,CASSLDVRQTEKLFF
-,TRBJ1-4,TRBV4-1,15,-,TGCGCCAGCAGCCCCTACGGGGGGGAAGATGAAAAACTGTTTTTT,CASSPYGGEDEKLFF
-,TRBJ1-5,TRBV27,13,-,TGTGCCAGCAGTATCTGGCCAAATCAGCCCCAGCATTTT,CASSIWPNQPQHF
-,TRBJ2-7,TRBV5-4,13,-,TGTGCCAGCAGTGGTGACAGAGTCTACGAGCAGTACTTC,CASSGDRVYEQYF
-,TRBJ1-1,TRBV11-2,13,-,TGTGCCAGCAGCTTAGTTCTTCCTGGGGAGGCTTTCTTT,CASSLVLPGEAFF
-,TRBJ2-7,TRBV5-1,11,-,TGCGCCAGCAGATCAGGGGCCGAGCAGTACTTC,CASRSGAEQYF
-,TRBJ2-6,TRBV12-3/TRBV12-4,14,-,TGTGCCAGCAGTTTTCTCTCTGGGGCCAACGTCCTGACTTTC,CASSFLSGANVLTF
-,TRBJ2-6,TRBV11-1,16,-,TGTGCCAGCAGCTTAGTTGCAGACTCTGGGGCCAACGTCCTGACTTTC,CASSLVADSGANVLTF
-,TRBJ2-7,TRBV11-2,15,TRBD2,TGTGCCAGCAGCTTAGAGTTCAGCGGGAACTACGAGCAGTACTTC,CASSLEFSGNYEQYF
once,TRBJ2-7,TRBV20-1,13,-,TGCAGTGCTAGCGGGCGAAACTCCTACGAGCAGTACTTC,CSASGRNSYEQYF
-,TRBJ2-5,TRBV10-1,17,TRBD2,TGCGCCAGCAGTGAGCTCCTAGCGGGAGTCGAGCCGGAGACCCAGTACTTC,CASSELLAGVEPETQYF
-,TRBJ2-7,TRBV5-6,14,TRBD2,TGTGCCAGCACCGGGACTAGCGGGGACTACGAGCAGTACTTC,CASTGTSGDYEQYF
-,TRBJ2-7,TRBV7-9,14,-,TGTGCCAGCAGCTTACTCCAGAACTCCTACGAGCAGTACTTC,CASSLLQNSYEQYF
-,TRBJ2-7,TRBV30,13,-,TGTGCCTGGAGTGACGCCGTCTCCTACGAGCAGTACTTC,CAWSDAVSYEQYF
-,TRBJ1-2,TRBV6-4,13,-,TGTGCCAGCAGTGAGGAGGGGTGGGATGGCTACACCTTC,CASSEEGWDGYTF
-,TRBJ1-2,TRBV7-6,15,TRBD1,TGTGCCAGCAGTCCCAGGGGGACAGGGGTCTATGGCTACACCTTC,CASSPRGTGVYGYTF
-,TRBJ1-4,TRBV7-9,12,-,TGTGCCAGCAGCTCGCCTAATGAAAAACTGTTTTTT,CASSSPNEKLFF
-,TRBJ1-2,TRBV4-1,16,-,TGCGCCAGCAGCCAAGTTAGTGTACAAGGGAGCGATGGCTACACCTTC,CASSQVSVQGSDGYTF
-,TRBJ2-1,TRBV11-1,12,-,TGTGCCAGCAGGACTATTGGGGATGAGCAGTTCTTC,CASRTIGDEQFF
few,TRBJ1-2,TRBV11-2,15,-,TGTGCCAGCAGCTTTAAGACAAGCTCTAACTATGGCTACACCTTC,CASSFKTSSNYGYTF
-,TRBJ2-5,TRBV5-6,14,-,TGTGCCAGCAGCTATATCGTAGGTTCGGAGACCCAGTACTTC,CASSYIVGSETQYF
-,TRBJ2-1,TRBV27,14,-,TGTGCCAGCAGTTTGTCAGCGACTAGCAATGAGCAGTTCTTC,CASSLSATSNEQFF
-,TRBJ1-6,TRBV10-3,16,-,TGTGCCATCACCCCGGACTGTTGCTCCTATAATTCACCCCTCCACTTT,CAITPDCCSYNSPLHF
-,TRBJ2-7,TRBV5-4,12,-,TGTGCCAGCAGTTCTTCTTCCTACGAGCAGTACTTC,CASSSSSYEQYF
-,TRBJ2-1,TRBV6-5,18,TRBD2,TGTGCCAGCAGTTACTCACCAGGGACTAGCGTCACGGGCAATGAGCAGTTCTTC,CASSYSPGTSVTGNEQFF
-,TRBJ2-3,TRBV9,14,-,TGTGCCAGCAGCGTAGTCGGGGTTCCAGATACGCAGTATTTT,CASSVVGVPDTQYF